The 29 T cell receptor beta chains in this list originate from one sample, sequenced in a study of identical twins (dated by TCRdb to the mid-2010s). Library preparation used 5' RACE. The instrument given in TCRdb is Illumina HiSeq 2000. Clones were called with MiXCR by TCRdb after fastp trimmed the public reads at Q25, and only in-frame beta chains were retained. Each entry is one CDR3 protein sequence, shown with its most common DNA and genes. Recorded for this sample are about 570,000 distinct CDR3 sequences; roughly 9.9% of them occurred a single time. The top ten constitute roughly 3.2% of the sample. The same sample was also studied in work on yellow fever vaccine responses in identical twins.

The sample was PBMCs. The receptors were gathered from a woman under 30 in good health.

V gene TRBV18 combines with J gene TRBJ2-5; 9 positions agree with TRBD2. Germline V gene sequence: CDR1 KGHSH, CDR2 LQKENI. J gave up 5 bases and V 2 bases, and 9 bases lay outside the gene matches. The CDR3 has 16 residues. DNA for the CDR3: TGTGCCAGCTCACCAACCACGGGACTAGCCGCCGAGACCCAGTACTTC. Amino acid sequence: CASSPTTGLAAETQYF.

This clonotype occurred many times. The chain recombines TRBV11-3 with TRBJ1-1; no clear D gene. Germline V gene data show CDR1 as SGHNT and CDR2 as YENEEA. Between the trimmed V and J ends, which lost 5 bases and 5 bases, there was a span of 12 bases. The CDR3 has 13 amino acids. CDR3: CASSRTKGTEAFF. CDR3 DNA: TGTGCCAGCAGCAGAACTAAGGGTACTGAAGCTTTCTTT.

The chain couples TRBV3-1 to TRBJ1-3; D perhaps matches TRBD1 (5 bases). There are 13 residues in the CDR3. Germline CDR1 reads LGHDT; CDR2 reads YNNKEL (reference sequence). Between the trimmed V and J ends, which lost 4 bases and 10 bases, there was a span of 14 bases. CDR3 residues: CASSPRGGETIYF. CDR3 sequence (DNA): TGTGCCAGCAGCCCCCGGGGGGGAGAAACCATATATTTT.

This clonotype was seen a few times. This rearrangement joins TRBV15 to TRBJ2-3, with 8 bases matching TRBD2. V shed 6 bases and J 3 bases; nucleotides not matched to a gene: 5. In germline, CDR1 is LNHNV, CDR2 YYDKDF (reference sequence). This CDR3 region has 14 residues. This CDR3 is CATSERGLTDTQYF. CDR3 nucleotides: TGTGCCACCAGTGAGCGGGGGTTGACAGATACGCAGTATTTT.

The gene calls are TRBV20-1 and TRBJ2-3; 7 bases align to TRBD2. This CDR3 spans 14 amino acids. Trimming cost V 4 bases and J 2 bases; bases outside gene matches: 6. Germline V lookup: CDR1 DFQATT, CDR2 SNEGSKA (reference sequence). In nucleotides, the CDR3 is TGCAGTGCTACGAAGCGGGGACTCACAGATACGCAGTATTTT. It specifies CSATKRGLTDTQYF.

This clonotype was seen only a few times. The genes are TRBV11-2 and TRBJ2-7; 11 bases agree with TRBD1. The J segment lost 3 bases and the V segment lost 3 bases, leaving 4 bases of the junction unmatched. The CDR3 extends over 15 amino acids. CDR1 SGHAT and CDR2 FQNNGV come from the germline V gene. CDR3 in amino acids: CASSFGTGGHYEQYF. CDR3 in DNA: TGTGCCAGCAGCTTTGGGACAGGGGGACACTACGAGCAGTACTTC.

This clonotype was seen ten or more times. The CDR3 reads CASSQDALPSYNEQFF. The CDR3 coding sequence is TGCGCCAGCAGCCAAGACGCCCTCCCTTCCTACAATGAGCAGTTCTTC. The chain employs TRBV4-3 and TRBJ2-1; D not resolved. V was shortened by 0 bases and J by 1 base, with 10 bases between the two germline ends. The germline V gene has CDR1 LGHNA and CDR2 YSLEER. The CDR3 has 16 amino acids.

The CDR3 DNA sequence: TGCAGTGCTAGCCTAGCGGGCTCCTACGAGCAGTACTTC. It codes for CSASLAGSYEQYF. The chain employs TRBV20-1 and TRBJ2-7; 8 positions match TRBD2. Per the germline V gene, CDR1 is DFQATT and CDR2 is SNEGSKA (reference sequence). V was clipped by 3 bases and J by 0 bases; unmatched bases: 1. This CDR3 spans 13 amino acids.

This clonotype was seen many times. The V and J genes are TRBV5-6 and TRBJ2-7; the D gene is possibly TRBD1 (5 bases). This CDR3 has 15 residues. Germline V gene sequence: CDR1 SGHDT, CDR2 YYEEEE. Trimming cost V 0 bases and J 7 bases, with 17 bases left between them. CDR3 protein: CASSLVGQGVGEQYF. The CDR3, as DNA: TGTGCCAGCAGCTTGGTCGGGCAGGGTGTTGGGGAGCAGTACTTC.

The rearrangement joins TRBV30 to TRBJ2-7; TRBD2 might be the D (5 bases). Deletions cut 4 bases from V and 6 bases from J, with 25 bases between. Germline values: CDR1 GTSNPN, CDR2 SVGIG (reference sequence). The CDR3 has 16 residues. This chain's CDR3 is CAWKRWVVSGPGEQYF. In nucleotides, the CDR3 is TGTGCCTGGAAGAGGTGGGTCGTGAGCGGACCTGGCGAGCAGTACTTC. The entire variable domain, with the rest obtained from reference TRBV30 and TRBJ2-7, is as follows: SQTIHQWPATLVQPVGSPLSLECTVEGTSNPNLYWYRQAAGRGLQLLFYSVGIGQISSEVPQNLSASRPQDRQFILSSKKLLLSDSGFYLCAWKRWVVSGPGEQYFGPGTRLTVT.

This chain joins TRBV6-6 and TRBJ1-5; 7 nucleotides match TRBD1. Germline assignment: CDR1 MNHNY and CDR2 SVGAGI (reference sequence). This CDR3 has 13 amino acids. With V trimmed by 5 bases and J by 5 bases, 3 bases remained unmatched. The CDR3 spells CASSRGGYQPQHF. The CDR3, as DNA: TGTGCCAGCAGTAGAGGGGGCTATCAGCCCCAGCATTTT.

The CDR3 is CSVEFGISGNTIYF. The CDR3 coding sequence is TGCAGCGTTGAATTCGGTATCTCTGGAAACACCATATATTTT. This chain links TRBV29-1 with TRBJ1-3; D remains unclear. The germline CDR1 and CDR2 sequences are SQVTM and ANQGSEA. The CDR3 totals 14 residues. The V and J ends lost 2 bases and 0 bases respectively, with 8 bases between them.

The DNA for the CDR3 is TGTGCCAGCAGTTTGGGTGGGACTAGTAATGAGCAGTTCTTC. It is translated as CASSLGGTSNEQFF. The chain employs TRBV28 and TRBJ2-1, with TRBD2 identical over 8 bases. The CDR3 is made up of 14 amino acids. The germline gives CDR1 MDHEN, CDR2 SYDVKM. V was pared by 3 bases and J by 7 bases, with 5 bases of the junction left unmatched.

The chain carries TRBV7-6 and TRBJ2-1; a weak D match, TRBD2 (5 bases). The CDR3 consists of 16 residues. V was trimmed by 5 bases and J by 6 bases, leaving 20 bases between them. Per germline, CDR1 SGHVS and CDR2 FNYEAQ. CDR3 DNA sequence: TGTGCCAGCAGCGGGTTCGGGGTAGGTTCGTTCAATGAGCAGTTCTTC. Protein product: CASSGFGVGSFNEQFF.

This clonotype was counted ten times or more. The chain combines TRBV12-3 or TRBV12-4 with TRBJ1-4, with D unclear. The CDR3 is 13 residues long. Trimming took off 4 bases at V and 8 bases at J, with 11 bases between the two ends. The CDR3 nucleotides read TGTGCCAGCAGTTCAGGCGGAGTCGAAAAACTGTTTTTT. Encoded protein: CASSSGGVEKLFF.

The chain uses TRBV3-1 and TRBJ2-1; 9 bases fit TRBD2. Germline V gives CDR1 LGHDT, CDR2 YNNKEL (reference sequence). The trim removed 1 base at V and 5 bases at J, leaving 3 bases unmatched. The CDR3 sequence is 15 residues long. The CDR3 is CASSQVKRGDNEQFF. CDR3 in DNA: TGTGCCAGCAGCCAAGTCAAGCGGGGGGACAATGAGCAGTTCTTC.

The chain recombines TRBV5-4 with TRBJ2-1; D uncertain. Germline lookup yields CDR1 SGHNT and CDR2 YYREEE (reference sequence). V was cut by 0 bases and J by 7 bases, with 8 bases left in between. The length of the CDR3 is 13 residues. The CDR3 loop is CASSLASDNEQFF. In DNA form, the CDR3 reads TGTGCCAGCAGCTTGGCTTCCGATAATGAGCAGTTCTTC.

Only a few counts were recorded for this clonotype. The rearrangement uses TRBV20-1 and TRBJ1-1; 8 bases match TRBD1. J was trimmed by 0 bases and V by 2 bases; bases with no gene match: 2. CDR3 length: 14 residues. Germline CDR1 DFQATT, CDR2 SNEGSKA (reference sequence). The CDR3 nucleotides are TGCAGTGCTAGACAGGGGGCATTGAACACTGAAGCTTTCTTT. It specifies CSARQGALNTEAFF.

In this sample, this clonotype turned up many times. The rearrangement joins TRBV12-3 or TRBV12-4 to TRBJ2-3; possibly TRBD1 for D (5 bases). The CDR3 has 14 amino acids. Trimming removed 3 bases from V and 3 bases from J, with 10 bases in between. The CDR3 DNA is TGTGCCAGCAGTTTTGCCAGGGCGACAGATACGCAGTATTTT. This encodes CASSFARATDTQYF.

Many counts were recorded for this clonotype. The DNA for the CDR3 is TGCAGTGCTAGAGATCGGGATTGGGCCCCTCGGGGACGTGAGCAGTTCTTC. Its translation is CSARDRDWAPRGREQFF. This chain connects TRBV20-1 to TRBJ2-1, with D perhaps given as TRBD1 or TRBD2 (5 bases each). CDR3 length: 17 amino acids. Germline assignment: CDR1 DFQATT and CDR2 SNEGSKA (reference sequence). V lost 0 bases, J lost 9 bases, and 24 bases lay in between.

This clonotype appeared many times. The chain recombines TRBV12-3 or TRBV12-4 with TRBJ2-7; D might be TRBD2 (5 bases). This CDR3 contains 15 residues. V lost 1 base, J lost 5 bases, and 15 bases lay in between. CDR3 nucleotides: TGTGCCAGCAGTTTAGGGGTGGGAGTGTCCAACGAGCAGTACTTC. Amino acid sequence: CASSLGVGVSNEQYF.

This clonotype came up a few times. This chain uses TRBV4-2 with TRBJ2-2; TRBD1 matches 8 bases. Germline V CDR1 and CDR2: LGHNA, YNFKEQ. V lost 4 bases and J lost 5; bases outside the gene matches: 9. CDR3 size: 16 residues. The DNA for the CDR3 is TGTGCCAGCAGCCGACGGCGGACAGGGTCGACCGGGGAGCTGTTTTTT. Its translation is CASSRRRTGSTGELFF.

This clonotype was counted many times. The rearrangement links TRBV5-6 to TRBJ2-5; possible D gene TRBD1, 5 bases. The CDR3 covers 14 residues. The V end was cut by 2 bases, the J end by 2 bases, with 10 bases between. Germline CDR1 and CDR2: SGHDT and YYEEEE. The CDR3 sequence is CASSLSGLQETQYF. For the CDR3, the DNA is TGTGCCAGCAGCTTATCAGGGCTACAAGAGACCCAGTACTTC. Variable domain in full (rest from reference TRBV5-6 and TRBJ2-5): DAGVTQSPTHLIKTRGQQVTLRCSPKSGHDTVSWYQQALGQGPQFIFQYYEEEERQRGNFPDRFSGHQFPNYSSELNVNALLLGDSALYLCASSLSGLQETQYFGPGTRLLVL.

This clonotype was counted many times. This rearrangement joins TRBV12-3 or TRBV12-4 to TRBJ2-3; TRBD2 aligns across 15 bases. This CDR3 region has 16 residues. V shed 5 bases, J shed 0 bases, and the junction held 0 bases outside the gene matches. In DNA, the CDR3 is TGTGCCAGCAGTGGACTAGCGGGAGGGAGCACAGATACGCAGTATTTT. Translation: CASSGLAGGSTDTQYF.

V is TRBV7-2 and J is TRBJ2-7; 9 nucleotides match TRBD2. Losses at the gene ends were 1 base for V and 7 bases for J; bases not matched to a gene: 8. Germline V gives CDR1 SGHTA, CDR2 FQGNSA. The CDR3 covers 15 residues. For the CDR3, the DNA is TGTGCCAGCAGCTTAGTGGTACTAGCGGGTACTGAGCAGTACTTC. This codes for CASSLVVLAGTEQYF.

The rearrangement joins TRBV11-2 to TRBJ2-3, with D possibly matching TRBD2 (5 bases). The V gene's germline CDR1 is SGHAT and CDR2 FQNNGV. V lost 0 bases to trimming and J lost 1 base, with 8 bases between them. The length of the CDR3 is 15 residues. Here the CDR3 reads CASSLDGERTDTQYF. The CDR3 DNA is TGTGCCAGCAGCTTAGACGGGGAGCGCACAGATACGCAGTATTTT.

This clonotype was observed at least ten times. The chain links TRBV28 to TRBJ2-5; 7 positions match TRBD1. Trimming cost V 6 bases and J 3 bases; bases outside gene matches: 4. The CDR3 is made up of 13 amino acids. CDR1 is MDHEN and CDR2 is SYDVKM in the germline V gene. CDR3 bases: TGTGCCAGCAGCTCCGGGACAGAAGAGACCCAGTACTTC. Protein: CASSSGTEETQYF.

This clonotype has only a few counts. The gene calls are TRBV12-3 or TRBV12-4 and TRBJ2-2; unclear D gene. V lost 3 bases and J 3 bases, leaving 11 bases between the germline ends. The CDR3 has 15 residues. The CDR3 DNA follows: TGTGCCAGCAGTTTTGCCAGCGCCTACACCGGGGAGCTGTTTTTT. Translating gives CASSFASAYTGELFF.

This clonotype was found a few times. The chain carries TRBV6-2 or TRBV6-3 and TRBJ2-1; TRBD2 might be the D (6 bases). Trimming left V 6 bases short and J 4 bases short, with 19 bases between. Germline V gene data show CDR1 as MNHEY and CDR2 as SVGEGT. The length of the CDR3 is 16 residues. The CDR3 region is CASSTQSSGRYNEQFF. The CDR3 nucleotides read TGTGCCAGCAGCACCCAAAGTAGCGGACGTTACAATGAGCAGTTCTTC.